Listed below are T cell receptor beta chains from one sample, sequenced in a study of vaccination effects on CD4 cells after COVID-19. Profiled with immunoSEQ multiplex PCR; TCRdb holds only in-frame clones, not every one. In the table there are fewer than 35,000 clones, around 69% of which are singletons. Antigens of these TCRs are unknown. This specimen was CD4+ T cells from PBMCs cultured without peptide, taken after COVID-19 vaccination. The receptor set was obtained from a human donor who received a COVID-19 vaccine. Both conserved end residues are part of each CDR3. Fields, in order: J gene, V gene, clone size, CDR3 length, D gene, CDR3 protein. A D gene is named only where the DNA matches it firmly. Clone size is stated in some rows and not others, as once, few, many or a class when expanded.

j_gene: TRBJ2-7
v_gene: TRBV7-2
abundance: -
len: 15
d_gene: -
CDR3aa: CASSLGGPSSYEQYF

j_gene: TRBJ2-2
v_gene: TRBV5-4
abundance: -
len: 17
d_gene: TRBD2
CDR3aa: CASSPGTSSPNTGELFF

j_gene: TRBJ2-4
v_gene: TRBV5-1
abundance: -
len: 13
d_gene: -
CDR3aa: CASSPRGKNIQYF

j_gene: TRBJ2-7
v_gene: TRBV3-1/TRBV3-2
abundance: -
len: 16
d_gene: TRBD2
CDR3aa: CASSQSRGRVIYEQYF

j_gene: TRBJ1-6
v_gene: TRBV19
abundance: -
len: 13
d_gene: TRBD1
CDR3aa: CASSQDRGSPLHF

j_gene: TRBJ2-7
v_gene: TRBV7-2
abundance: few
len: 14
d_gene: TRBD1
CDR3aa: CASSPGQGIGEQYF

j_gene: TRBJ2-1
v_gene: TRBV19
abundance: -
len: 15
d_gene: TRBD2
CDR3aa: CASRTGLAGLGEQFF

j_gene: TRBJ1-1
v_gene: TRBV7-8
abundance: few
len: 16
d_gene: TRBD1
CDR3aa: CASSNRDRSLNTEAFF

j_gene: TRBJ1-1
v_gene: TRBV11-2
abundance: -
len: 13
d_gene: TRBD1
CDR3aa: CASSLRQGAEAFF

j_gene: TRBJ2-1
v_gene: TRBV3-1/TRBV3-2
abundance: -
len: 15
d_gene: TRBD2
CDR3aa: CASSPTSEAYNEQFF

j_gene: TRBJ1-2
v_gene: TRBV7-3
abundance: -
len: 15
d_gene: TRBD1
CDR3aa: CASRLTGTGVWGYTF

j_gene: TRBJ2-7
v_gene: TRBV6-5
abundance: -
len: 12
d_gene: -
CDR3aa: CASSWLGYEQYF

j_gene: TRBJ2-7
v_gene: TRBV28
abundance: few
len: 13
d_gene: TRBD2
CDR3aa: CASSWTSPYEQYF

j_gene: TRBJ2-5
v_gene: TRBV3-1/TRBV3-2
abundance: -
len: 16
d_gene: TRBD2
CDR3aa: CASSLERGLAQETQYF

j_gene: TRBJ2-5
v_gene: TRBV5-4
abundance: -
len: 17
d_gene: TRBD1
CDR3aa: CASSPRRPGQGAETQYF

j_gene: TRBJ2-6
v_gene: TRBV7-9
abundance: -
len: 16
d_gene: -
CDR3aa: CASSLTVSSGANVLTF

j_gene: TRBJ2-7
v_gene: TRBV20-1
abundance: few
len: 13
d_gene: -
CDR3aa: CSASWRYSNEQYF

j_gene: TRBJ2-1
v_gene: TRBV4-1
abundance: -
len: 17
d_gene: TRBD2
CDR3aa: CASSQPASGGGYNEQFF

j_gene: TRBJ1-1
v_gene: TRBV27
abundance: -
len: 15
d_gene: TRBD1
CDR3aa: CASSLSGTGSTEAFF

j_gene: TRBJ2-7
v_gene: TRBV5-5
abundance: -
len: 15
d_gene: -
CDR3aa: CASSEAAGGSYEQYF

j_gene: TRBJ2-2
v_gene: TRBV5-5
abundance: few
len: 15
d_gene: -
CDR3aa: CASSLTGANTGELFF

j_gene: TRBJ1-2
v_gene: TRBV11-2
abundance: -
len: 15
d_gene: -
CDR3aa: CASSLGPGRNYGYTF

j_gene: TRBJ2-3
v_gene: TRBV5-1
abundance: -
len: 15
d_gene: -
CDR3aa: CASSLDRPSTDTQYF

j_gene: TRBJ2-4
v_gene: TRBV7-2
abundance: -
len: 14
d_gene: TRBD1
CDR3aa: CASSLPGGWNIQYF

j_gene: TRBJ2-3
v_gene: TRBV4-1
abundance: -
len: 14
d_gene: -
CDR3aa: CASSPDSHTDTQYF

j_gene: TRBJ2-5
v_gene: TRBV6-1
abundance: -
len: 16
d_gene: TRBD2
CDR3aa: CASSEATSGVRETQYF

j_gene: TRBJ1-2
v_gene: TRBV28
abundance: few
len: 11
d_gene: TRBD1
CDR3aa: CASSTTGIPTF

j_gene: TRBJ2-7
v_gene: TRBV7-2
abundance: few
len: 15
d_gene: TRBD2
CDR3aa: CASSSTSGGYYEQYF